The 24 T cell receptor beta chains listed next were all sequenced from one sample in a study of shared clonotypes between healthy human individuals. Clones were read by immunoSEQ multiplex PCR, and TCRdb kept only the in-frame ones, dropping some. The data hold some 500,000 clones, with about 96% observed a single time. Sequences were obtained from naive CD4+ T cells sorted from blood. Noted subset: CD45RA+ positively selected. All receptors derive from a woman between 25 and 40 years old in good health.

The rearrangement uses TRBV7-2 and TRBJ2-7, with TRBD2 matching 7 bases. The J segment lost 2 bases and the V segment lost 2 bases, leaving 3 bases of the junction unmatched. The CDR3 totals 14 residues. Germline lookup yields CDR1 SGHTA and CDR2 FQGNSA. The CDR3 is CASSLSAGAYEQYF. The CDR3 bases are TGTGCCAGCAGCTTATCGGCGGGGGCCTACGAGCAGTACTTC.

As DNA, the CDR3 is TGTGCCAGCAGCACGGGACAGGGGGTGACTAACTATGGCTACACCTTC. It is translated as CASSTGQGVTNYGYTF. The chain uses TRBV28 and TRBJ1-2; 11 bases agree with TRBD1. The V segment lost 6 bases and the J segment 0 bases; nucleotides outside the gene matches: 6. The germline gives CDR1 MDHEN, CDR2 SYDVKM. The CDR3 runs to 16 residues.

This chain uses TRBV5-1 with TRBJ2-1, with D perhaps assigned TRBD1 or TRBD2 (5 bases each). From germline, CDR1 is SGHRS and CDR2 YFSETQ. The germline V and J ends were trimmed by 4 bases and 7 bases, with 15 bases remaining between them. The length of the CDR3 is 14 residues. The CDR3 spells CASSRDGPTNEQFF. DNA of the CDR3: TGCGCCAGCAGCCGGGACGGCCCAACAAATGAGCAGTTCTTC.

The chain recombines TRBV18 with TRBJ2-7; no reliable D call. CDR1 is KGHSH and CDR2 is LQKENI in the germline V gene. The V and J ends lost 5 bases and 1 base respectively, with 15 bases between them. This CDR3 has 15 amino acids. The CDR3 bases are TGTGCCAGCTCAGCCTACAGTCTTCTTTCCTACGAGCAGTACTTC. It translates to CASSAYSLLSYEQYF.

The chain uses TRBV29-1 and TRBJ2-3, with 10 bases that match TRBD2. CDR3 size: 19 residues. The junction had 25 bases not matched to a gene; V was cut back by 7 bases and J by 6 bases. Germline CDR1 and CDR2: SQVTM and ANQGSEA. The DNA for the CDR3 is TGCAGCGGGGGACAGGATCTAGCGGGAGTTCTCCATGACTATGATACGCAGTATTTT. Translation: CSGGQDLAGVLHDYDTQYF.

The rearrangement links TRBV19 to TRBJ2-1, with 9 nucleotides matching TRBD2. Germline trimming cut 7 bases from V and 4 bases from J; bases unmatched to any gene: 8. CDR3 length equals 15 residues. CDR1 LNHDA and CDR2 SQIVND come from the germline V gene (reference sequence). The CDR3 spells CASTQIAGEYNEQFF. The CDR3 nucleotides read TGTGCCAGTACCCAAATAGCGGGAGAGTACAATGAGCAGTTCTTC.

V usage is TRBV5-1 and J usage is TRBJ2-3; D gene unclear. The CDR3 is made up of 15 amino acids. V lost 0 bases and J lost 5, with 13 bases in between. Germline CDR1 and CDR2: SGHRS and YFSETQ. The CDR3 nucleotides read TGCGCCAGCAGCTTGGCCGGAACAGAAGGAGATACGCAGTATTTT. This sequence encodes CASSLAGTEGDTQYF. Variable domain in full (rest from reference TRBV5-1 and TRBJ2-3): KAGVTQTPRYLIKTRGQQVTLSCSPISGHRSVSWYQQTPGQGLQFLFEYFSETQRNKGNFPGRFSGRQFSNSRSEMNVSTLELGDSALYLCASSLAGTEGDTQYFGPGTRLTVL.

As regards this clone: This specimen includes other DNA sequences encoding the same CDR3. CDR3 sequence (DNA): TGCGCCAGCAGCTCCACGGGTTACGAGCAGTACTTC. Translated, it gives CASSSTGYEQYF. The chain uses TRBV5-1 and TRBJ2-7; D not certain. Between the trimmed V and J ends, which lost 3 bases and 4 bases, there was a span of 8 bases. The CDR3 covers 12 residues. Germline CDR1 is SGHRS and CDR2 is YFSETQ.

The rearrangement joins TRBV5-1 to TRBJ2-7; no firm D call. The V and J ends lost 0 bases and 5 bases respectively, with 6 bases between them. Germline V gene sequence: CDR1 SGHRS, CDR2 YFSETQ. The CDR3 totals 12 residues. The CDR3 sequence is CASSLEVNEQYF. CDR3 in DNA: TGCGCCAGCAGCTTGGAGGTAAACGAGCAGTACTTC.

The rearrangement joins TRBV28 to TRBJ1-1; D not certain. The germline V gene encodes CDR1 MDHEN and CDR2 SYDVKM. The CDR3 extends over 11 amino acids. Trimming left V 7 bases short and J 4 bases short, with 7 bases between. In DNA form, the CDR3 reads TGTGCCAGCAAGGATGGCACTGAAGCTTTCTTT. The encoded protein is CASKDGTEAFF.

The chain employs TRBV5-6 and TRBJ2-3; 7 nucleotides align to TRBD1. CDR1 is SGHDT, CDR2 YYEEEE, per germline. The CDR3 spans 14 residues. With 4 bases clipped from V and 4 bases from J, the junction kept 6 bases outside the gene matches. CDR3 amino acids: CASSTRQGPDTQYF. The CDR3, as DNA: TGTGCCAGCAGCACTCGACAGGGTCCAGATACGCAGTATTTT. The whole variable domain, filled in from reference TRBV5-6 and TRBJ2-3, reads DAGVTQSPTHLIKTRGQQVTLRCSPKSGHDTVSWYQQALGQGPQFIFQYYEEEERQRGNFPDRFSGHQFPNYSSELNVNALLLGDSALYLCASSTRQGPDTQYFGPGTRLTVL.

V and J are TRBV27 and TRBJ1-1, with D unclear. V lost 6 bases and J 5 bases, leaving 19 bases between the germline ends. This CDR3 has 15 residues. Per the germline V gene, CDR1 is MNHEY and CDR2 is SMNVEV (reference sequence). The CDR3 loop is CASSQPAGRLTEAFF. The CDR3, as DNA: TGTGCCAGCAGCCAACCCGCTGGTCGGTTGACTGAAGCTTTCTTT.

The rearrangement links TRBV27 to TRBJ2-7, with 11 bases lining up with TRBD2. Germline CDR1 MNHEY, CDR2 SMNVEV (reference sequence). With 6 bases clipped from V and 7 bases from J, the junction kept 11 bases outside the gene matches. The CDR3 is 15 residues long. The CDR3 nucleotides are TGTGCCAGCAGATATTTGACTAGCGGGATTTATGAGCAGTACTTC. This translates into CASRYLTSGIYEQYF.

This clone was detected only once. The rearrangement links TRBV25-1 to TRBJ1-3; no firm D call. V dropped 1 base and J dropped 2 bases, with 6 bases sitting between them. CDR1 MGHDK and CDR2 SYGVNS come from the germline V gene. The CDR3 contains 14 residues. The CDR3, as DNA: TGTGCCAGCAGTGAATCCGGGACTGGAAACACCATATATTTT. As protein: CASSESGTGNTIYF. Combining the CDR3 with reference TRBV25-1 and TRBJ1-3 gives the whole variable domain EADIYQTPRYLVIGTGKKITLECSQTMGHDKMYWYQQDPGMELHLIHYSYGVNSTEKGDLSSESTVSRIRTEHFPLTLESARPSHTSQYLCASSESGTGNTIYFGEGSWLTVV.

The rearrangement links TRBV19 to TRBJ2-3; TRBD2 matches at 12 bases. The length of the CDR3 is 18 residues. Trimming took 4 bases from V and 3 from J; bases not matched to a gene: 11. In germline, CDR1 is LNHDA, CDR2 SQIVND (reference sequence). The CDR3 DNA follows: TGTGCCAGTAGTACCCCGGGACTAGCGGGCGCCTCAACAGATACGCAGTATTTT. It codes for CASSTPGLAGASTDTQYF.

The chain is built from TRBV28 and TRBJ2-7; possible D gene TRBD1, 6 bases. Trimming cost V 2 bases and J 4 bases, with 9 bases left between them. Germline CDR1 and CDR2: MDHEN and SYDVKM. This CDR3 has 13 residues. The CDR3 sequence is CASSLGGIYEQYF. Here the CDR3 DNA reads TGTGCCAGCAGTTTAGGGGGCATATACGAGCAGTACTTC.

The gene calls are TRBV28 and TRBJ2-7, with 8 bases aligning to TRBD1. This CDR3 has 14 residues. V lost 5 bases and J lost 3; bases outside the gene matches: 6. Germline V CDR1 and CDR2: MDHEN, SYDVKM. The DNA of the CDR3 is TGTGCCAGCAGTCCCCTCACAGGGGGCTACGAGCAGTACTTC. It specifies CASSPLTGGYEQYF.

The rearrangement joins TRBV9 to TRBJ2-1; D is unclear. CDR1 SGDLS and CDR2 YYNGEE come from the germline V gene. With 2 bases removed from V and 0 bases from J, the gap between germline ends came to 6 bases. The CDR3 is 14 residues long. The CDR3 DNA reads TGTGCCAGCAGCGTGGCGGCCTCCTACAATGAGCAGTTCTTC. Protein product: CASSVAASYNEQFF.

This sequence joins TRBV28 and TRBJ2-7; D gene unclear. The germline V and J ends were trimmed by 3 bases and 6 bases, with 9 bases remaining between them. CDR1 is MDHEN and CDR2 is SYDVKM in the germline V gene. CDR3 length equals 12 residues. The CDR3 loop reads CASSFRTGEQYF. The CDR3 nucleotides are TGTGCCAGCAGTTTCCGGACGGGCGAGCAGTACTTC.

V and J are TRBV7-9 and TRBJ1-1, with no clear D. Germline CDR1 reads SEHNR; CDR2 reads FQNEAQ (reference sequence). The V gene lost 8 bases and the J gene lost 6 bases, with 19 bases spanning the gap. This CDR3 has 14 residues. The DNA of the CDR3 is TGTGCCAGCGGCTCCGGGGTGATGGTTTCTGAAGCTTTCTTT. It is translated as CASGSGVMVSEAFF.

This clone has only one observation. This rearrangement joins TRBV7-6 to TRBJ2-7, with 12 bases aligning to TRBD1. CDR1 is SGHVS, CDR2 FNYEAQ, per germline. CDR3 length equals 13 residues. V was pared by 5 bases and J by 12 bases, with 8 bases of the junction left unmatched. The DNA of the CDR3 is TGTGCCAGCAGCAGGGGACAGGGGGCGGTTGGGTACTTC. This sequence encodes CASSRGQGAVGYF.

The chain combines TRBV5-1 with TRBJ1-1; D unclear. V was clipped by 1 base and J by 4 bases, with 14 bases between them. The CDR3 consists of 15 residues. Germline V lookup: CDR1 SGHRS, CDR2 YFSETQ. CDR3 residues: CASSLTTQSGTEAFF. In DNA, the CDR3 is TGCGCCAGCAGCTTGACTACGCAGTCGGGCACTGAAGCTTTCTTT. Supplemented by reference TRBV5-1 and TRBJ1-1, the full variable domain reads KAGVTQTPRYLIKTRGQQVTLSCSPISGHRSVSWYQQTPGQGLQFLFEYFSETQRNKGNFPGRFSGRQFSNSRSEMNVSTLELGDSALYLCASSLTTQSGTEAFFGQGTRLTVV.

This clone has just a few counts. The chain uses TRBV10-1 and TRBJ1-1; no firm D call. Germline assignment: CDR1 WNHNN and CDR2 SYGVQD (reference sequence). The CDR3 is 13 residues long. Trimming cost V 5 bases and J 1 base, with 8 bases left between them. The CDR3 DNA follows: TGCGCCAGCAGTCGTGAGGAGAACACTGAAGCTTTCTTT. This gives the protein CASSREENTEAFF.

The genes are TRBV2 and TRBJ2-2, with 10 bases that match TRBD2. The CDR3 length is 15 residues. Germline V gene data show CDR1 as SNHLY and CDR2 as FYNNEI. The J segment lost 5 bases and the V segment lost 8 bases, leaving 8 bases of the junction unmatched. CDR3 sequence (DNA): TGTGCCAGCTGCCCTAGCGGGAGTAGGACCGGGGAGCTGTTTTTT. Translating it yields CASCPSGSRTGELFF.